The rows below give T cell receptor beta chains drawn from one sample of a study of cytomegalovirus exposure and HLA in healthy donors. The assay was immunoSEQ multiplex PCR, and TCRdb's table has in-frame clones only and misses some. The data show about 130,000 clones, roughly 72% seen once. Sequenced: PBMCs. These TCRs come from a woman aged 45-60 years in good health and CMV-seronegative. CDR3s include the opening cysteine and the closing phenylalanine or tryptophan. The order of the fields is clone size, V gene, D gene, J gene, CDR3 DNA, CDR3 protein. A D gene is named only where the DNA matches it firmly. Size tells how often a clone was seen (once, few, many) or the class of an expanded clone, and some rows leave it out.

clone_size: NA; v_call: TRBV11-2; d_call: TRBD2; j_call: TRBJ2-1; cdr3_nt: TGTGCCAGCAGCCCCCTGAGGGGTGGTCGGCGGGAGTGGTATGGGTTCTTC; cdr3_aa: CASSPLRGGRREWYGFF
clone_size: NA; v_call: TRBV30; d_call: NA; j_call: TRBJ1-1; cdr3_nt: TGTGCCTGGAGAGTTGGGGCTTCAGGAACTGAAGCTTTCTTT; cdr3_aa: CAWRVGASGTEAFF
clone_size: once; v_call: TRBV9; d_call: NA; j_call: TRBJ1-1; cdr3_nt: TGTGCCAGCAGCCCCGCCTGGAGGGGTGCCACTGAAGCTTTCTTT; cdr3_aa: CASSPAWRGATEAFF
clone_size: NA; v_call: TRBV5-6; d_call: NA; j_call: TRBJ1-5; cdr3_nt: TGTGCCAGCAGCTTGGCCTTCTCGGGCAATCAGCCCCAGCATTTT; cdr3_aa: CASSLAFSGNQPQHF
clone_size: NA; v_call: TRBV18; d_call: TRBD2; j_call: TRBJ2-3; cdr3_nt: TGTGCCAGCTCCTCCGGGACTAGGGTTCCAGATACGCAGTATTTT; cdr3_aa: CASSSGTRVPDTQYF
clone_size: NA; v_call: TRBV5-1; d_call: TRBD2; j_call: TRBJ2-1; cdr3_nt: TGCGCCAGCAGCTTGGGGCCGGGGGGGGAGCAGTTCTTC; cdr3_aa: CASSLGPGGEQFF
clone_size: NA; v_call: TRBV19; d_call: NA; j_call: TRBJ1-1; cdr3_nt: TGTGCCAGTACCCATAGGGGGAACACTGAAGCTTTCTTT; cdr3_aa: CASTHRGNTEAFF
clone_size: NA; v_call: TRBV19; d_call: NA; j_call: TRBJ1-5; cdr3_nt: TGTGCCAGTAGTATCCGACAGAGATATCAGCCCCAGCATTTT; cdr3_aa: CASSIRQRYQPQHF
clone_size: NA; v_call: TRBV4-2; d_call: TRBD1; j_call: TRBJ1-4; cdr3_nt: TGTGCCAGCAGCCAAGAGGGGACAGGAAATGAAAAACTGTTTTTT; cdr3_aa: CASSQEGTGNEKLFF
clone_size: few; v_call: TRBV28; d_call: NA; j_call: TRBJ2-7; cdr3_nt: TGTGCCAGCGAAACCACAGGAACCTACGAGCAGTACTTC; cdr3_aa: CASETTGTYEQYF
clone_size: NA; v_call: TRBV14; d_call: NA; j_call: TRBJ1-1; cdr3_nt: TGTGCCAGCAGCCCTCAGAGGTACACTGAAGCTTTCTTT; cdr3_aa: CASSPQRYTEAFF
clone_size: NA; v_call: TRBV11-2; d_call: NA; j_call: TRBJ2-5; cdr3_nt: TGTGCCAGCAGCCTTGGGGGGGCGCGGGAGACCCAGTACTTC; cdr3_aa: CASSLGGARETQYF
clone_size: few; v_call: TRBV7-9; d_call: TRBD2; j_call: TRBJ2-1; cdr3_nt: TGTGCCAGCAGCTTAGGGGCTAGCGGGAGAGGAGGAGACATCGATGAGCAGTTCTTC; cdr3_aa: CASSLGASGRGGDIDEQFF
clone_size: NA; v_call: TRBV29-1; d_call: TRBD1; j_call: TRBJ2-5; cdr3_nt: TGCAGCTTCACAGGGGGCGAGGAGACCCAGTACTTC; cdr3_aa: CSFTGGEETQYF
clone_size: NA; v_call: TRBV2; d_call: TRBD2; j_call: TRBJ2-1; cdr3_nt: TGTGCCAGCGCGGAAGCGGGGGGCTACAATGAGCAGTTCTTC; cdr3_aa: CASAEAGGYNEQFF
clone_size: NA; v_call: TRBV30; d_call: NA; j_call: TRBJ1-3; cdr3_nt: TGTGCCTGGAGCGAGGGCCGCTCTGGAAACACCATATATTTT; cdr3_aa: CAWSEGRSGNTIYF
clone_size: NA; v_call: TRBV27; d_call: TRBD1; j_call: TRBJ1-5; cdr3_nt: TGTGCCAGCTCGGACAGGCCTGGCAATCAGCCCCAGCATTTT; cdr3_aa: CASSDRPGNQPQHF
clone_size: few; v_call: TRBV15; d_call: NA; j_call: TRBJ2-1; cdr3_nt: TGTGCCACCAGCAGAGATTCCCCTAGCTCCTACAATGAGCAGTTCTTC; cdr3_aa: CATSRDSPSSYNEQFF
clone_size: NA; v_call: TRBV6-1; d_call: NA; j_call: TRBJ1-2; cdr3_nt: TGTGCCAGCAGTGAGTGGGGGGGTACTAACTATGGCTACACCTTC; cdr3_aa: CASSEWGGTNYGYTF
clone_size: NA; v_call: TRBV28; d_call: NA; j_call: TRBJ1-2; cdr3_nt: TGTGCCAGCAGTGGGACTGATAGATCCTGGGGCTATGGCTACACCTTC; cdr3_aa: CASSGTDRSWGYGYTF
clone_size: NA; v_call: TRBV5-4; d_call: TRBD2; j_call: TRBJ2-1; cdr3_nt: TGTGCCAGCAGCCCGACTAGCGGGAGGGCGCTCTACAATGAGCAGTTCTTC; cdr3_aa: CASSPTSGRALYNEQFF
clone_size: NA; v_call: TRBV6-5; d_call: TRBD1; j_call: TRBJ1-1; cdr3_nt: TGTGCCAGCAGCCGGGACAGCTTATCTGAAGCTTTCTTT; cdr3_aa: CASSRDSLSEAFF
clone_size: NA; v_call: TRBV27; d_call: NA; j_call: TRBJ1-2; cdr3_nt: TGTGCCAGCAGTTTCGGCCAGCGAGGGGCGGGGGGCTACACCTTC; cdr3_aa: CASSFGQRGAGGYTF
clone_size: NA; v_call: TRBV4-3; d_call: TRBD2; j_call: TRBJ2-3; cdr3_nt: TGCGCCAGCAGCCAAGCCCAAACGGGAGGGAACCCAGATACGCAGTATTTT; cdr3_aa: CASSQAQTGGNPDTQYF
clone_size: NA; v_call: TRBV27; d_call: NA; j_call: TRBJ1-1; cdr3_nt: TGTGCCAGCAGTTTGCGCGGAAAGAACACTGAAGCTTTCTTT; cdr3_aa: CASSLRGKNTEAFF
clone_size: NA; v_call: TRBV29-1; d_call: NA; j_call: TRBJ1-2; cdr3_nt: TGCAGCGTTGATGGGACTTCCTGGGACTATGGCTACACCTTC; cdr3_aa: CSVDGTSWDYGYTF
clone_size: NA; v_call: TRBV7-9; d_call: NA; j_call: TRBJ1-1; cdr3_nt: TGTGCCAGCAGCTTGGAGGAGGCGGCTTTCTTT; cdr3_aa: CASSLEEAAFF
clone_size: few; v_call: TRBV10-3; d_call: NA; j_call: TRBJ2-5; cdr3_nt: TGTGCCATCAGTGAGCCCTCCGAGACCCAGTACTTC; cdr3_aa: CAISEPSETQYF
clone_size: few; v_call: TRBV12-5; d_call: TRBD1; j_call: TRBJ2-2; cdr3_nt: TGTGCTAGTGGTTTGAGGACAGGTAACACCGGGGAGCTGTTTTTT; cdr3_aa: CASGLRTGNTGELFF
clone_size: NA; v_call: TRBV7-9; d_call: TRBD2; j_call: TRBJ2-5; cdr3_nt: TGTGCCAGCAGCTTAGACGGCGGGAGGGCGGAGGAGACCCAGTACTTC; cdr3_aa: CASSLDGGRAEETQYF
clone_size: NA; v_call: TRBV28; d_call: TRBD2; j_call: TRBJ2-4; cdr3_nt: TGTGCCAGCAGTTCGAGGGAGGGGGCCAAAAACATTCAGTACTTC; cdr3_aa: CASSSREGAKNIQYF
clone_size: NA; v_call: TRBV18; d_call: TRBD1; j_call: TRBJ2-6; cdr3_nt: TGTGCCAGCTCACCCCGGGACAGGGCTCTCTCTGGGGCCAACGTCCTGACTTTC; cdr3_aa: CASSPRDRALSGANVLTF
clone_size: few; v_call: TRBV7-9; d_call: TRBD2; j_call: TRBJ2-1; cdr3_nt: TGTGCCAGCAGCTCTTTAGCGGGGTCCTACAATGAGCAGTTCTTC; cdr3_aa: CASSSLAGSYNEQFF
clone_size: NA; v_call: TRBV7-8; d_call: TRBD1; j_call: TRBJ1-4; cdr3_nt: TGTGCCAGCAGCATACAGGGGGCGCCTAATGAAAAACTGTTTTTT; cdr3_aa: CASSIQGAPNEKLFF
clone_size: NA; v_call: TRBV7-2; d_call: TRBD2; j_call: TRBJ2-1; cdr3_nt: TGTGCCAGCAGCCCTACCTTCGGGGGGTACAATGAGCAGTTCTTC; cdr3_aa: CASSPTFGGYNEQFF
clone_size: NA; v_call: TRBV6-1; d_call: TRBD2; j_call: TRBJ2-1; cdr3_nt: TGTGCCAGCAGTGGTAGCGGGAGTGGAGGGAGGAGTGAGCAGTTCTTC; cdr3_aa: CASSGSGSGGRSEQFF
clone_size: once; v_call: TRBV5-6; d_call: TRBD2; j_call: TRBJ2-7; cdr3_nt: TGTGCCAGCAGCCGAGCGGGAATTCCCTACGAGCAGTACTTC; cdr3_aa: CASSRAGIPYEQYF
clone_size: NA; v_call: TRBV6-1; d_call: NA; j_call: TRBJ2-7; cdr3_nt: TGTGCCAGCAGTGTAGGGGCCAGCTCCTACGAGCAGTACTTC; cdr3_aa: CASSVGASSYEQYF
clone_size: NA; v_call: TRBV9; d_call: NA; j_call: TRBJ2-2; cdr3_nt: TGTGCCAGCAGCGTAGAAGGGGGCACCGGGGAGCTGTTTTTT; cdr3_aa: CASSVEGGTGELFF
clone_size: NA; v_call: TRBV7-8; d_call: NA; j_call: TRBJ1-1; cdr3_nt: TGTGCCAGCAGCTTAAAAGGAGCGGGGGGCGGAACTGAAGCTTTCTTT; cdr3_aa: CASSLKGAGGGTEAFF
clone_size: NA; v_call: TRBV7-6; d_call: NA; j_call: TRBJ2-3; cdr3_nt: TGTGCCAGCAGCTTAGGAGAGCGTGGAGCAGCAGATACGCAGTATTTT; cdr3_aa: CASSLGERGAADTQYF
clone_size: NA; v_call: TRBV19; d_call: NA; j_call: TRBJ2-5; cdr3_nt: TGTGCCAGTAGTATGAGGGCAGACTCAAGTGGGCAAGAGACCCAGTACTTC; cdr3_aa: CASSMRADSSGQETQYF
clone_size: NA; v_call: TRBV18; d_call: NA; j_call: TRBJ2-1; cdr3_nt: TGTGCCAGCTCACCCACTTTGGTGCAGTTCTTC; cdr3_aa: CASSPTLVQFF
clone_size: NA; v_call: TRBV4-3; d_call: TRBD1; j_call: TRBJ2-4; cdr3_nt: TGCGCCAGCAGCCAAGTAACGGGACAGGGGGCGGCCAAAAACATTCAGTACTTC; cdr3_aa: CASSQVTGQGAAKNIQYF
clone_size: NA; v_call: TRBV7-2; d_call: NA; j_call: TRBJ2-5; cdr3_nt: TGTGCCAGCAGCTTAGATCGCCTAGCAGGAGAGACCCAGTACTTC; cdr3_aa: CASSLDRLAGETQYF
clone_size: NA; v_call: TRBV6-1; d_call: TRBD1; j_call: TRBJ1-6; cdr3_nt: TGTGCCAGCAGCGACAGGGGGCCCAACAATTCACCCCTCCACTTT; cdr3_aa: CASSDRGPNNSPLHF
clone_size: NA; v_call: TRBV7-7; d_call: NA; j_call: TRBJ2-3; cdr3_nt: TGTGCTAGCAGTTCGACTACTTCTAGCACAGATACGCAGTATTTT; cdr3_aa: CASSSTTSSTDTQYF
clone_size: few; v_call: TRBV4-1; d_call: NA; j_call: TRBJ1-1; cdr3_nt: TGCGCCAGCAGCCAGTCGGTAAACACTGAAGCTTTCTTT; cdr3_aa: CASSQSVNTEAFF
clone_size: NA; v_call: TRBV6-5; d_call: NA; j_call: TRBJ2-1; cdr3_nt: TGTGCCAGCAGTCCGCGCGATGGGCCGCATGAGCAGTTCTTC; cdr3_aa: CASSPRDGPHEQFF
clone_size: NA; v_call: TRBV7-6; d_call: TRBD2; j_call: TRBJ2-1; cdr3_nt: TGTGCCAGCAGCCTGAGACTAGCGGGAGGGGGGAGTGAGCAGTTCTTC; cdr3_aa: CASSLRLAGGGSEQFF
clone_size: NA; v_call: TRBV6-5; d_call: TRBD2; j_call: TRBJ2-5; cdr3_nt: TGTGCCAGCAACTCTTTGGGACTAGAAGAGACCCAGTACTTC; cdr3_aa: CASNSLGLEETQYF
clone_size: NA; v_call: TRBV11-2; d_call: NA; j_call: TRBJ1-2; cdr3_nt: TGTGCCAGCAGCTTCCAGGACTATGGCTACACCTTC; cdr3_aa: CASSFQDYGYTF
clone_size: few; v_call: TRBV7-3; d_call: TRBD2; j_call: TRBJ2-1; cdr3_nt: TGTGCCAGCAGCTTAACAGGGACTAGCGGGGGGGTTAATGAGCAGTTCTTC; cdr3_aa: CASSLTGTSGGVNEQFF
clone_size: few; v_call: TRBV15; d_call: NA; j_call: TRBJ2-2; cdr3_nt: TGTGCCACCAGCAGAGGTCTAGGGGATGGGGCCGGGGAGCTGTTTTTT; cdr3_aa: CATSRGLGDGAGELFF
clone_size: NA; v_call: TRBV6-5; d_call: NA; j_call: TRBJ1-5; cdr3_nt: TGTGCCAGCATGGGCCACCAGGGGTACGATCAGCCCCAGCATTTT; cdr3_aa: CASMGHQGYDQPQHF